The following is a T cell receptor beta chain sequence with its context. This table comes from immunoSEQ multiplex PCR, and its TCRdb copy is limited to in-frame clones, with some not included. In the table there are under 80,000 clones, approximately 86% of which are singletons. This sample is drawn from a study of a mutant IDH1 vaccine in newly diagnosed glioma. Study details: Patients under treatment included about 60% males and about 40% females and had a mean age of around 40 years. Every participant had undergone radiotherapy, temozolomide, or both before, and most underwent both.

Described time point: baseline, week 1 (first vaccination visit). Treatment specified: pre-vaccination baseline after standard-of-care therapy. Those who donated had recent WHO grade 3 or 4 IDH1-mutant, ATRX-lost astrocytomas. Trimming removed 6 bases from V and 2 bases from J; junction bases left unmatched: 7. Germline V lookup: CDR1 SNHLY, CDR2 FYNNEI. CDR3 length: 14 amino acids. This clonotype was sampled from a man under 40 with glioma. The sequenced sample was PBMCs, obtained from a glioma patient treated with radiotherapy, temozolomide or both. The gene calls are TRBV2 and TRBJ2-7; TRBD1 aligns across 7 bases. CDR3 DNA sequence: TGTGCCAGCAGCTACACCGACAGGGCCTACGAGCAGTACTTC. Translated, it gives CASSYTDRAYEQYF.